The present entry profiles one T cell receptor (beta chain) with its context. This specimen belongs to a study of blood T cells in healthy people across ages. Looking at the study overall: Per two T cells, about one barcoded beta molecule was captured through template switching.

Using a J-beta primer mix together with a sample-barcoded 5' primer, a second PCR was run for about 7 to 12 cycles. TCRdb passed the 5' RACE reads through MiXCR, listing each CDR3 protein once. The table has 550,000 to 800,000 distinct CDR3 sequences, 21% seen once. Trimming pared 7 bases from V and 1 base from J, leaving 10 bases between. The CDR3 runs to 13 residues. The sequencing sample was made of blood. This chain joins TRBV12-3 or TRBV12-4 and TRBJ1-1; D is unclear. The source of this sequence is a man in his 70s in good health. CDR3 in amino acids: CASTELGNTEAFF. The CDR3 DNA reads TGTGCCAGCACCGAGTTGGGGAACACTGAAGCTTTCTTT.